What follows are 30 T cell receptor beta chains derived from one specimen sequenced in a study of blood T cell repertoires in COVID-19. Measured with immunoSEQ multiplex PCR; TCRdb has only the in-frame clones, and not every one. The repertoire includes about 130,000 clones, 80% to 90% of them detected once, and about 13% sits in the top ten. Sequenced material: peripheral blood. The receptor source for this set is a human donor in a cohort sampled during active COVID-19.

The chain carries TRBV2 and TRBJ2-1; 8 bases are a match to TRBD2. The CDR3 runs 15 residues. The J segment lost 6 bases and the V segment lost 8 bases, leaving 12 bases of the junction unmatched. The germline gives CDR1 SNHLY, CDR2 FYNNEI. The DNA of the CDR3 is TGTGCCAGCGGGGGCTCGGGGACTAGTGGCAATGAGCAGTTCTTC. Translation gives CASGGSGTSGNEQFF.

The chain recombines TRBV28 with TRBJ2-7, with a weak D call TRBD2 (5 bases). Germline values: CDR1 MDHEN, CDR2 SYDVKM. The CDR3 spans 14 residues. The germline V and J ends were trimmed by 3 bases and 1 base, with 10 bases remaining between them. CDR3 in DNA: TGTGCCAGCAGTTTCCAGAGGGCGTCCTACGAGCAGTACTTC. Translation: CASSFQRASYEQYF.

The chain joins TRBV10-3 to TRBJ2-6, with D possibly TRBD2 on 5 matching bases. The CDR3 has 16 amino acids. V lost 0 bases, J lost 4 bases, and 10 bases lay in between. CDR1 is ENHRY and CDR2 is SYGVKD in the germline V gene. The CDR3 nucleotides are TGTGCCATCAGTGAGTCGCCGGGGTCGGGGGCCAACGTCCTGACTTTC. Amino acids: CAISESPGSGANVLTF.

The V gene is TRBV7-8, the J gene TRBJ2-2; maybe TRBD2 (5 bases). Trimming removed 3 bases from V and 0 bases from J, with 17 bases in between. The CDR3 has 18 amino acids. Germline V CDR1 and CDR2: SGHVS, FQNEAQ. The CDR3, as DNA: TGTGCCAGCAGCTTTATTCGGGGTGTCGGAGCGAACACCGGGGAGCTGTTTTTT. It is translated as CASSFIRGVGANTGELFF.

The V gene is TRBV10-3, the J gene TRBJ2-7; maybe TRBD1 (5 bases). The CDR3 spans 13 residues. The V and J ends lost 4 bases and 5 bases respectively, with 12 bases between them. Germline assignment: CDR1 ENHRY and CDR2 SYGVKD. CDR3 sequence (DNA): TGTGCCATCAGTGTCGGCAGGGTGGACGAGCAGTACTTC. The encoded protein is CAISVGRVDEQYF.

The rearrangement links TRBV9 to TRBJ2-3, with TRBD2 matching over 8 bases. This CDR3 has 17 residues. V gave up 0 bases and J gave up 1 base; unmatched junction bases: 7. Germline V gives CDR1 SGDLS, CDR2 YYNGEE. This CDR3 is CASSVATGAGGTDTQYF. CDR3 in DNA: TGTGCCAGCAGCGTAGCTACGGGAGCGGGGGGCACAGATACGCAGTATTTT.

The genes are TRBV5-1 and TRBJ2-7; D may be TRBD1 (5 bases). V lost 4 bases, J lost 2 bases, and 10 bases lay in between. This CDR3 has 13 residues. Germline assignment: CDR1 SGHRS and CDR2 YFSETQ. The CDR3: CASSPQGTYEQYF. The CDR3 region has the DNA TGCGCCAGCAGCCCCCAGGGCACCTACGAGCAGTACTTC. Combining the CDR3 with reference TRBV5-1 and TRBJ2-7 gives the whole variable domain KAGVTQTPRYLIKTRGQQVTLSCSPISGHRSVSWYQQTPGQGLQFLFEYFSETQRNKGNFPGRFSGRQFSNSRSEMNVSTLELGDSALYLCASSPQGTYEQYFGPGTRLTVT.

In the case of this clone: The sample carries other DNA sequences with the same CDR3. The CDR3 reads CASSPPGFGTSQFF. In nucleotides, the CDR3 is TGTGCCAGTAGCCCGCCAGGATTCGGGACTAGCCAGTTCTTC. The chain has TRBV5-5 and TRBJ2-1; TRBD2 aligns across 9 bases. The J segment lost 13 bases and the V segment lost 8 bases, leaving 16 bases of the junction unmatched. The V gene's germline CDR1 is SGHKS and CDR2 YYEKEE (reference sequence). This CDR3 region has 14 residues.

V usage is TRBV27 and J usage is TRBJ1-2; 8 bases are shared with TRBD1. CDR3 size: 16 residues. V shed 2 bases, J shed 3 bases, and the junction held 8 bases outside the gene matches. Germline V lookup: CDR1 MNHEY, CDR2 SMNVEV (reference sequence). The DNA for the CDR3 is TGTGCCAGCAGTTTAGTTCGGGACAGGCGCCACTATGGCTACACCTTC. Encoded protein: CASSLVRDRRHYGYTF.

The J gene is TRBJ2-5, the V gene TRBV3-1 (or the pseudogene TRBV3-2), with D maybe TRBD2 (5 bases). Germline lookup yields CDR1 LGHDT and CDR2 YNNKEL (reference sequence). Trimming stripped 4 bases from V and 9 bases from J, with 9 bases between. This CDR3 region has 11 residues. CDR3 loop: CASSPGRAQYF. CDR3 coding DNA: TGTGCCAGCAGCCCCGGGCGGGCCCAGTACTTC.

This clone was picked up many times. The DNA of the CDR3 is TGTGCCAGCAACAAGCAGGGCGGAAGCAATCAGCCCCAGCATTTT. Translated: CASNKQGGSNQPQHF. The chain is built from TRBV6-5 and TRBJ1-5; possible D gene TRBD1, 5 bases. The CDR3 runs 15 residues. V lost 7 bases, J lost 1 base, and 14 bases lay in between. Germline CDR1 and CDR2: MNHEY and SVGAGI.

This clone was counted a single time. The chain combines TRBV23-1 with TRBJ2-7, with TRBD1 identical over 7 bases. TRBV23-1 is noted as an ORF with a role that remains uncertain. The CDR3 is 15 residues long. The junction had 7 bases not matched to a gene; V was cut back by 3 bases and J by 2 bases. The CDR3 loop reads CASSHEGALPYEQYF. The CDR3 nucleotides are TGCGCCAGCAGTCATGAGGGGGCGCTCCCCTACGAGCAGTACTTC.

This chain's CDR3 is CASSPRISYEQYF. For the CDR3, the DNA is TGTGCCAGCAGCCCGCGGATCTCCTACGAGCAGTACTTC. The chain has TRBV7-2 and TRBJ2-7; D is uncertain. V lost 5 bases and J 0 bases, leaving 8 bases between the germline ends. CDR1 and CDR2 (germline): SGHTA, FQGNSA. The CDR3 sequence is 13 residues long.

J is TRBJ1-1 and V is TRBV19; 8 bases agree with TRBD1. This CDR3 is 14 amino acids long. Germline-derived CDR1 and CDR2 are LNHDA and SQIVND (reference sequence). V shed 7 bases and J 7 bases; nucleotides not matched to a gene: 11. The DNA for the CDR3 is TGTGCCAGTACCCGGACAGGGTTTACCGTTGAAGCTTTCTTT. Its translation: CASTRTGFTVEAFF.

The sample holds many counts of this clone. This chain uses TRBV2 with TRBJ2-3, with 8 bases identical to TRBD2. CDR3 length equals 16 residues. Germline CDR1 SNHLY, CDR2 FYNNEI. Trimming took 5 bases from V and 4 from J; bases not matched to a gene: 11. CDR3 amino acids: CASSSSTGGPADTQYF. The CDR3 bases are TGTGCCAGCAGTTCCTCAACGGGGGGGCCTGCAGATACGCAGTATTTT.

The V gene is TRBV6-5, the J gene TRBJ1-1; 7 bases fit TRBD1. CDR1 and CDR2 (germline): MNHEY, SVGAGI. The CDR3 runs 12 residues. V was clipped by 5 bases and J by 9 bases; unmatched bases: 6. The CDR3 sequence: CASSPTRGKAFF. The CDR3 DNA follows: TGTGCCAGCAGTCCAACCAGGGGGAAAGCTTTCTTT.

CDR3 loop: CAWSVKTGGWNTIYF. Written as DNA, the CDR3 is TGTGCCTGGAGTGTAAAGACAGGGGGCTGGAACACCATATATTTT. This chain connects TRBV30 to TRBJ1-3; TRBD1 matches at 10 bases. V lost 0 bases, J lost 7 bases, and 6 bases stayed unmatched. The germline CDR1 and CDR2 sequences are GTSNPN and SVGIG (reference sequence). CDR3 size: 15 residues.

The chain combines TRBV20-1 with TRBJ2-7, with TRBD2 matching over 9 bases. The CDR3 has 16 residues. The V and J ends lost 3 bases and 5 bases, in that order; junction bases with no gene match: 14. The germline V gene has CDR1 DFQATT and CDR2 SNEGSKA (reference sequence). CDR3 sequence reads: CSASAAGGGFIHEQYF. The CDR3 DNA reads TGCAGTGCTAGTGCGGCGGGGGGGGGCTTTATCCACGAGCAGTACTTC.

The rearrangement links TRBV5-1 to TRBJ1-1; 7 nucleotides match TRBD1. Germline values: CDR1 SGHRS, CDR2 YFSETQ. V lost 3 bases and J lost 1; bases outside the gene matches: 12. The CDR3 has 17 residues. CDR3 protein: CASSYNPIRQGNTEAFF. CDR3 in DNA: TGCGCCAGCAGCTACAATCCTATCCGACAGGGGAACACTGAAGCTTTCTTT.

V usage is TRBV28 and J usage is TRBJ2-7; TRBD2 aligns across 10 bases. Germline V CDR1 and CDR2: MDHEN, SYDVKM. Trimming removed 6 bases from V and 2 bases from J; junction bases left unmatched: 7. CDR3 size: 15 residues. In DNA form, the CDR3 reads TGTGCCAGCAGCCCTACTAGCGGGGAGGCCTACGAGCAGTACTTC. Protein sequence: CASSPTSGEAYEQYF.

The chain combines TRBV29-1 with TRBJ2-7; possibly TRBD2 for D (5 bases). In germline, CDR1 is SQVTM, CDR2 ANQGSEA. Trimming shortened V by 4 bases and J by 2 bases, and 9 bases separated the two germline ends. The CDR3 totals 12 residues. CDR3: CSVVGKPYEQYF. CDR3 in DNA: TGCAGCGTTGTCGGGAAGCCCTACGAGCAGTACTTC.

V usage is TRBV9 and J usage is TRBJ1-1; D unclear. The germline V gene encodes CDR1 SGDLS and CDR2 YYNGEE. This CDR3 region has 13 residues. Trimming stripped 2 bases from V and 1 base from J, with 6 bases between. The DNA of the CDR3 is TGTGCCAGCAGCGTCCTAGGGAACACTGAAGCTTTCTTT. Amino acids: CASSVLGNTEAFF.

J is TRBJ1-6 and V is TRBV4-1; possibly TRBD1 for D (5 bases). This CDR3 comprises 17 residues. Germline values: CDR1 MGHRA, CDR2 YSYEKL. V lost 0 bases and J 2 bases, leaving 11 bases between the germline ends. Here the CDR3 reads CASSQEGLGAYNSPLHF. CDR3 in DNA: TGCGCCAGCAGCCAAGAAGGGTTAGGGGCCTATAATTCACCCCTCCACTTT.

This chain joins TRBV7-8 and TRBJ2-7, with TRBD2 matching 9 bases. The germline gives CDR1 SGHVS, CDR2 FQNEAQ. Trimming removed 1 base from V and 2 bases from J; junction bases left unmatched: 9. The CDR3 extends over 17 amino acids. Written as DNA, the CDR3 is TGTGCCAGCAGCTTAGTTATTTCTAGCGGGGAAGCCTACGAGCAGTACTTC. Encoded protein: CASSLVISSGEAYEQYF.

This chain links TRBV7-2 with TRBJ1-1; the match to TRBD1 covers 9 bases. CDR1 and CDR2 from the germline V gene are SGHTA and FQGNSA. V was pared by 5 bases and J by 4 bases, with 8 bases of the junction left unmatched. The CDR3 extends over 15 amino acids. CDR3 sequence (DNA): TGTGCCAGCAGCCCATGGACAGGGGCCGGCACTGAAGCTTTCTTT. Residues: CASSPWTGAGTEAFF.

The sample holds a few counts of this clone. The CDR3 DNA reads as TGCGCCAGCAGCGGAGCAGGGTTCTCTGGGGCCAACGTCCTGACTTTC. Translated, it gives CASSGAGFSGANVLTF. The J gene is TRBJ2-6, the V gene TRBV5-1; tentatively, D is TRBD1 (5 bases). The CDR3 runs 16 residues. In germline, CDR1 is SGHRS, CDR2 YFSETQ. The V gene lost 4 bases and the J gene lost 0 bases, with 11 bases spanning the gap.

The chain links TRBV6-1 to TRBJ2-7; 7 positions match TRBD2. V shed 2 bases, J shed 3 bases, and the junction held 7 bases outside the gene matches. Germline V gives CDR1 MNHNS, CDR2 SASEGT. The CDR3 is 15 residues long. Here the CDR3 reads CASSEYVGGFYEQYF. The DNA of the CDR3 is TGTGCCAGCAGTGAATATGTGGGGGGGTTCTACGAGCAGTACTTC.

The gene calls are TRBV5-1 and TRBJ1-6, with 7 bases aligning to TRBD1. There are 15 residues in the CDR3. The V segment lost 0 bases and the J segment 7 bases; nucleotides outside the gene matches: 4. Germline values: CDR1 SGHRS, CDR2 YFSETQ. The CDR3 DNA reads TGCGCCAGCAGCTTGGATCCGGGACAGAATTCACCCCTCCACTTT. This translates into CASSLDPGQNSPLHF.

To note about this clone: The junction differs from germline at one of its ends, possibly a read error. The chain recombines TRBV19 with TRBJ1-4, with D perhaps matching TRBD1 (6 bases). Per the germline V gene, CDR1 is LNHDA and CDR2 is SQIVND (reference sequence). The CDR3 consists of 16 residues. The CDR3 DNA reads as TGTGCCAGTAGTCCCTTCTCCGGGACAACAAATGAAAAACTGTTTTTT. Translating it yields CASSPFSGTTNEKLFF.

The chain links TRBV7-8 to TRBJ1-4; 8 bases fit TRBD1. This CDR3 has 16 amino acids. V gave up 2 bases and J gave up 4 bases; unmatched junction bases: 6. Per germline, CDR1 SGHVS and CDR2 FQNEAQ. CDR3 region: CASSLHQGALNEKLFF. Here the CDR3 DNA reads TGTGCCAGCAGCTTACACCAGGGGGCGCTTAATGAAAAACTGTTTTTT.